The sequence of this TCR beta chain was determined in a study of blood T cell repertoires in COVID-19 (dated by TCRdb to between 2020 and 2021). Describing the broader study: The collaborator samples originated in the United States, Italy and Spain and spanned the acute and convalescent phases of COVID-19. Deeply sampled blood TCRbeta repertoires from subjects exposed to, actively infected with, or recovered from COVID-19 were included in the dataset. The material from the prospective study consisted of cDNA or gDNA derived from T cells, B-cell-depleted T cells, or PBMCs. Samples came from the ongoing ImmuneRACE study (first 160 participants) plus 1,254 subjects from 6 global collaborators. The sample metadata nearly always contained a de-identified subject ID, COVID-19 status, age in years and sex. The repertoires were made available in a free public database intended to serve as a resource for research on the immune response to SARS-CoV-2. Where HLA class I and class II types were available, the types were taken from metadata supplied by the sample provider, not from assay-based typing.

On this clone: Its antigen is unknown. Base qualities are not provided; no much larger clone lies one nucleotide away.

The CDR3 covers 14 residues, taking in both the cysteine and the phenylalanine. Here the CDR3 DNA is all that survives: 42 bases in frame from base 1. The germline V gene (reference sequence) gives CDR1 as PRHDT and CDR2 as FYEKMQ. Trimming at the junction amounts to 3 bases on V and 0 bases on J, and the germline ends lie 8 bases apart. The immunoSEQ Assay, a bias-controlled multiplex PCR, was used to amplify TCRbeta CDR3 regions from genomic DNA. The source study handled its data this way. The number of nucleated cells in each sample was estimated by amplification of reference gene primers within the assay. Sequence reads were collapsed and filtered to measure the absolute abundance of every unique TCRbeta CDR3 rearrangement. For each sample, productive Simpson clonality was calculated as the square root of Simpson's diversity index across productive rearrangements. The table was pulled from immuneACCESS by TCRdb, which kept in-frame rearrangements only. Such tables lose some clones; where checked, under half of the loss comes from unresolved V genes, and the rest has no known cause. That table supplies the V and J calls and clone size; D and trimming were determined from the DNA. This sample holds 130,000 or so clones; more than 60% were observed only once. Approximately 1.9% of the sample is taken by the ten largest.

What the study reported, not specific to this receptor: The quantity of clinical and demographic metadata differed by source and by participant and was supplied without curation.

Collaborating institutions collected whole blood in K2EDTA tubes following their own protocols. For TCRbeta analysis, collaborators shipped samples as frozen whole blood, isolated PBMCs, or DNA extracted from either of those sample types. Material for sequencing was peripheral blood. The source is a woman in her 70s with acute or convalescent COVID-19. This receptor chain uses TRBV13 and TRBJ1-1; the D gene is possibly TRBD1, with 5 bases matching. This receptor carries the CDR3 CASSFGGMNTEAFF. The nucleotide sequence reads TGTGCCAGCAGCTTTGGGGGGATGAACACTGAAGCTTTCTTT.